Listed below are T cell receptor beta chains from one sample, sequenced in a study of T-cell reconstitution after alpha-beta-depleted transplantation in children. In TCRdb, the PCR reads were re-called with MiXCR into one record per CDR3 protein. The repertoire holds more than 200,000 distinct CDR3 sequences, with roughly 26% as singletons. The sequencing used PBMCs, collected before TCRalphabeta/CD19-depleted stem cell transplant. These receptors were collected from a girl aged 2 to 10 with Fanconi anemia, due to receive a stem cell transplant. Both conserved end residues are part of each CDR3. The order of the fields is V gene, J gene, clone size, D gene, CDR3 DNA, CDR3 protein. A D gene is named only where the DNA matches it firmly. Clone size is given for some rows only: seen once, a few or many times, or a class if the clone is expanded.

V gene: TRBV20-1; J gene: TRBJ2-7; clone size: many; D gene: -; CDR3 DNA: TGCAGTGCTAGAGATATACAGCTAGGAAGGCACGAGCAGTACTTC; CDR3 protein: CSARDIQLGRHEQYF
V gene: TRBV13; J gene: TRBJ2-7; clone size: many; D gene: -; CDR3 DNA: TGTGCCAGCAGCGGCACCGACAGGGACTCGGATTACGAGCAGTACTTC; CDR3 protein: CASSGTDRDSDYEQYF
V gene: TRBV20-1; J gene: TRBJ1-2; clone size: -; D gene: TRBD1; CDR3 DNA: TGCAGTGCTCCTGGGGGCAGGGGGGACTACACCTTC; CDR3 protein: CSAPGGRGDYTF
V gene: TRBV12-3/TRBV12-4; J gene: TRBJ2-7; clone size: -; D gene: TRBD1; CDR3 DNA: TGTGCCAGCAGTTTAGGAGTCAGGGGGGAGCAGTACTTC; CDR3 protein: CASSLGVRGEQYF
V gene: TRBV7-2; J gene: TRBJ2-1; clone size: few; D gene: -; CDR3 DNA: TGTGCCAGCAGCTTAGCGGGGGGGCCGACGAATGAGCAGTTCTTC; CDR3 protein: CASSLAGGPTNEQFF
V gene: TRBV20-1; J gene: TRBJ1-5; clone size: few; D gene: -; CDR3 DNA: TGCAGTGCTAGTGAGGGAGGTCAGCCCCAGCATTTT; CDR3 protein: CSASEGGQPQHF
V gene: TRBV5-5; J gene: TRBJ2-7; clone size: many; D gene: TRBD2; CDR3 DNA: TGTGCCAGCAGCTTAGCTAGCGGGACCTACGAGCAGTACTTC; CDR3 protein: CASSLASGTYEQYF
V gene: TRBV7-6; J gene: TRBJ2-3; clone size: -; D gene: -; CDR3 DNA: TGTGCCAGCAGCTTAGCTTGGGGGGGCACAGATACGCAGTATTTT; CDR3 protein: CASSLAWGGTDTQYF
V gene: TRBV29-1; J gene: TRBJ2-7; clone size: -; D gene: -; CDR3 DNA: TGCAGCGTTGTGAAAGGACGAGAGCAGTACTTC; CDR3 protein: CSVVKGREQYF
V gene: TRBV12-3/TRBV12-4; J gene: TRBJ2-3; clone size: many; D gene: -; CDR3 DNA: TGTGCCAGCAGTTTTTTTCGGGTAGATACGCAGTATTTT; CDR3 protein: CASSFFRVDTQYF
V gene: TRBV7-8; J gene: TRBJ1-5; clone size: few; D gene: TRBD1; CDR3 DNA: TGTGCCAGCAGCCCGATAGAAGGGACAGATAATCAGCCCCAGCATTTT; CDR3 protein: CASSPIEGTDNQPQHF
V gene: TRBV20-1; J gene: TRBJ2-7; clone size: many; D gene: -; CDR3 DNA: TGCAGTGCTAGAGATTGGGGCGGCAGGGACCTATCCTACGAGCAGTACTTC; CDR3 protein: CSARDWGGRDLSYEQYF
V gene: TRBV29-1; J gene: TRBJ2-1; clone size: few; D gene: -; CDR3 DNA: TGCAGCGTTGAGGCTCTCAATTACAATGAGCAGTTCTTC; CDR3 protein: CSVEALNYNEQFF
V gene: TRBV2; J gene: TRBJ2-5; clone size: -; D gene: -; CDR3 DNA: TGTGCCAGCAGTGAAACGAGGGGCGAAGAGACCCAGTACTTC; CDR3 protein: CASSETRGEETQYF
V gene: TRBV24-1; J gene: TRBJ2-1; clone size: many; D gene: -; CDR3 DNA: TGTGCCACCAGTGATTTAAAGGGCTATGAGCAGTTCTTC; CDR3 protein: CATSDLKGYEQFF
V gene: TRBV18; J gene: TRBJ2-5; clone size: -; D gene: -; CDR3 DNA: TGTGCCAGCTCCGGGATGGGGGAAGAGACCCAGTACTTC; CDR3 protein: CASSGMGEETQYF
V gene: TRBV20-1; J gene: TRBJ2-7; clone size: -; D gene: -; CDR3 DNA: TGCAGTGCTCCGTTTGGCGAGCAGTACTTC; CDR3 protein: CSAPFGEQYF
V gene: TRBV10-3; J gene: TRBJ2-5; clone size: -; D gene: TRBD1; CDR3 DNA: TGTGCCAGGGGATCGGGACAGGGTGCGACCCAGTACTTC; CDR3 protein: CARGSGQGATQYF
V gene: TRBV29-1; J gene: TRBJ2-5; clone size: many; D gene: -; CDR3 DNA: TGCAGCGTTGGTTGGAGGTCGGAGACCCAGTACTTC; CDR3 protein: CSVGWRSETQYF
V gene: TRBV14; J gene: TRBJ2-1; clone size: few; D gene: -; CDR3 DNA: TGTGCCAGCAGCCAAGTTCGGACTCCCGACAATGAGCAGTTCTTC; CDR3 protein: CASSQVRTPDNEQFF
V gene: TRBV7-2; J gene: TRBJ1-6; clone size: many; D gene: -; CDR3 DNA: TGTGCCAGCAGCTTGGCGTCAGCTAATTCACCCCTCCACTTT; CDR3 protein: CASSLASANSPLHF
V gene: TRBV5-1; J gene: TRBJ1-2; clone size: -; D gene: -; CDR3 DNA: TGCGCCAGCAGCCCAGGGCTGGGCTACACCTTC; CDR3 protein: CASSPGLGYTF
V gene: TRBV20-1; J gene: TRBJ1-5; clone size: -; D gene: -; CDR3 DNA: TGCAGTGCTAGTAGCGGGGCGTCACATCAGCCCCAGCATTTT; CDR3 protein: CSASSGASHQPQHF
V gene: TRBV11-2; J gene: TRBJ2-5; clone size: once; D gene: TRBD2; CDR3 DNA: TGTGCCAGCAGCTCCCCGGGACTAGCGACCCAAGAGACCCAGTACTTC; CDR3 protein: CASSSPGLATQETQYF
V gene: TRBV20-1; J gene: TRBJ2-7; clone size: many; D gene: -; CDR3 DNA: TGCAGTGCTATCGTGGGACTGTACGAGCAGTACTTC; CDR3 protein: CSAIVGLYEQYF
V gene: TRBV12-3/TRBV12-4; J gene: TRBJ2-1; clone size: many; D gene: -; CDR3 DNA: TGTGCCAGCACCGGGTCTTACAATGAGCAGTTCTTC; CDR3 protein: CASTGSYNEQFF
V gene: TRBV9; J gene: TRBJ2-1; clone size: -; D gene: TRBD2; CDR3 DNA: TGTGCCAGCAGCCCCATGAAGCGGGGGGTTGAGCAGTTCTTC; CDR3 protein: CASSPMKRGVEQFF
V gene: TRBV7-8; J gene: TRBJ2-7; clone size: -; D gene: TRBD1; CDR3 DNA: TGTGCCAGCACCCTTAGGGTCAAGGACAGGGGCGTCTACGAGCAGTACTTC; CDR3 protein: CASTLRVKDRGVYEQYF
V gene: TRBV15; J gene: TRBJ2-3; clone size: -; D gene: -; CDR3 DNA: TGTGCCACCAAATCGGGCCCCGAAGTGGGTGATACGCAGTATTTT; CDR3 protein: CATKSGPEVGDTQYF
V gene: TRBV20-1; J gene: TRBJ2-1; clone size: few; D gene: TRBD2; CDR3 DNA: TGCAGTGCTACCGCTAGCGGGAGGGCCAGTGAGCAGTTCTTC; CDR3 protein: CSATASGRASEQFF
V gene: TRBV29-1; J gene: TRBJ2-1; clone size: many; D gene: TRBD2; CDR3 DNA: TGCAGCGTTGTGCCACTAGCGCGTTACAATGAGCAGTTCTTC; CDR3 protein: CSVVPLARYNEQFF
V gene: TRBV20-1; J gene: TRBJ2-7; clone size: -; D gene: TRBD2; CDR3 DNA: TGCAGTGCTAGGTCGACTAGCGGGCGGTACGAGCAGTACTTC; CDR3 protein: CSARSTSGRYEQYF
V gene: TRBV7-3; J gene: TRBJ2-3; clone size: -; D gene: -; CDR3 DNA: TGTGCCAGCAGCCCCAGAGGCTCAGATACGCAGTATTTT; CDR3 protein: CASSPRGSDTQYF
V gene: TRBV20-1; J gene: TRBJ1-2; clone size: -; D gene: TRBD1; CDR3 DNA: TGCAGTGCTATGGGCTGGGGGGACAGGGTGAACTATGGCTACACCTTC; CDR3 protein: CSAMGWGDRVNYGYTF
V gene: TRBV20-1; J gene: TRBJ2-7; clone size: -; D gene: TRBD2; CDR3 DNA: TGCAGTGCTAGTCGCGGGGGGCCCTCCTACGAGCAGTACTTC; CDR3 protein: CSASRGGPSYEQYF
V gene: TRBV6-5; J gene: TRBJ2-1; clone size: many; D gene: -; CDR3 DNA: TGTGCCAGCAGTTACTCGTTTGCGGGCAATGAGCAGTTCTTC; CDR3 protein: CASSYSFAGNEQFF
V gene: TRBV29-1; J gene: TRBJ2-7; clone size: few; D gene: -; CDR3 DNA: TGCAGCGTTGAAGATCTTCTGGGGGAGCAGTACTTC; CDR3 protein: CSVEDLLGEQYF
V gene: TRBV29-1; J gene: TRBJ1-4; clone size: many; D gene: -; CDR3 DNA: TGCAGCGTTGAAGATTACGGGACAAACGAAAAACTGTTTTTT; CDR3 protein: CSVEDYGTNEKLFF